The entry that follows covers one T cell receptor beta chain sequence. The antigen remains unidentified. A sample-barcoded 5' primer and a J-beta primer mix were used in a second PCR of roughly 7 to 11 cycles. Each CDR3 protein gets one entry after TCRdb re-called the 5' RACE reads with MiXCR. The table has fewer than 1,000,000 distinct CDR3 sequences, roughly 44% seen once. Germline CDR1 reads MGHDK; CDR2 reads SYGVNS. This CDR3 has 12 residues. V shed 4 bases and J shed 3 bases, with 7 bases lying between them. This record belongs to a study of blood T cells in healthy people across ages. Whole-study findings and limits: Versus aged donors, long-lived donors had higher diversity and more naive CD4+ cells.

This chain joins TRBV25-1 and TRBJ2-7; D call uncertain. The receptor was derived from a man aged 60 to 69 in good health. Sequencing used blood. The CDR3 sequence: CASSARNYEQYF. The CDR3 bases are TGTGCCAGCAGTGCTCGAAACTACGAGCAGTACTTC.